This TCR beta chain derives from a study of spatial heterogeneity in lung cancer. Whole-study context: More than nine raw reads, on average, carried each unique TCR and UMI combination. Study-wide points: At tumor resection, ubiquitous expanded TCRs were detected in blood more often than later.

Germline V gene lookup returns CDR1 KGHDR and CDR2 SFDVKD. This CDR3 is built from 13 residues. V lost 7 bases and J lost 6; bases outside the gene matches: 2. Every TCR cDNA molecule bore its own unique molecular identifier. Each CDR3 protein is one row after TCRdb ran MiXCR on the 5' RACE reads. The data show some 100,000 distinct CDR3 sequences, around 9% seen once. A word on this clonotype: Its target is unknown.

Time point specified: sample taken at primary tumor resection. TCRs were sequenced from unsorted whole RNA of tumor, nontumor lung or PBMC. The donors were about 72 patients with non-small cell lung cancer that was early-stage and untreated. The sequence derives from a male donor with early-stage non-small cell lung cancer. The V and J genes are TRBV24-1 and TRBJ2-7; 13 nucleotides line up with TRBD2. Sequenced here: PBMCs, sampled at surgery. CDR3 in DNA: TGTGCCACCAGGACTAGCGGGGGGTTCGAGCAGTACTTC. It is translated as CATRTSGGFEQYF.